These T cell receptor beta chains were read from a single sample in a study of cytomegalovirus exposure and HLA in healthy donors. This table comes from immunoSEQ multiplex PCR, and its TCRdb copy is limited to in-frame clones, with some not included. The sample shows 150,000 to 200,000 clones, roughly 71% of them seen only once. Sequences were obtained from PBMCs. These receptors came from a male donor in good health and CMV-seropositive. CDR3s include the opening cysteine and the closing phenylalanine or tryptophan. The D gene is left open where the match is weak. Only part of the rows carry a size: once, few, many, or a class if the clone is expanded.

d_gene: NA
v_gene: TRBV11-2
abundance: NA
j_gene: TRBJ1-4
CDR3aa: CASSSSRVANEKLFF
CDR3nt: TGTGCCAGCAGCTCGTCCAGGGTAGCTAATGAAAAACTGTTTTTT

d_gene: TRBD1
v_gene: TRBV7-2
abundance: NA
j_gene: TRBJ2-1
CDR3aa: CASSSRGTGGYNEQFF
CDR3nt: TGTGCCAGCAGCTCCCGAGGGACAGGGGGCTACAATGAGCAGTTCTTC

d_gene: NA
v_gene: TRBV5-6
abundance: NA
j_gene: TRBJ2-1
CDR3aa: CASSLALRGGYNEQFF
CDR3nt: TGTGCCAGCAGCTTGGCCTTGAGGGGGGGGTACAATGAGCAGTTCTTC

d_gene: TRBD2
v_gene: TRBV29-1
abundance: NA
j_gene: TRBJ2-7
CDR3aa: CSVESSGAYEQYF
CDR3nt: TGCAGCGTTGAAAGTAGCGGGGCCTACGAGCAGTACTTC

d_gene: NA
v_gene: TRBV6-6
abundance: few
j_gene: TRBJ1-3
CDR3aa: CASSYSRAGVGNTIYF
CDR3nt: TGTGCCAGCAGTTACTCGAGGGCAGGGGTCGGAAACACCATATATTTT

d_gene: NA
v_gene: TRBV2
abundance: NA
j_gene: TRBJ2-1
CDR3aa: CASSEGGRNEQFF
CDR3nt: TGTGCCAGCAGTGAAGGCGGAAGGAATGAGCAGTTCTTC

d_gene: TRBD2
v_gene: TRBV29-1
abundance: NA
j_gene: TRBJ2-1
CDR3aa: CSLRGDSYNEQFF
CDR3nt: TGCAGCTTGCGGGGGGACTCCTACAATGAGCAGTTCTTC

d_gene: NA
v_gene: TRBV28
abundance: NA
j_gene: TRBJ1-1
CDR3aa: CASSLIAGGTEAFF
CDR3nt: TGTGCCAGCAGTTTAATAGCCGGGGGTACTGAAGCTTTCTTT

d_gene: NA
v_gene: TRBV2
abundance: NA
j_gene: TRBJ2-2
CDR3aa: CASSLPGSNTGELFF
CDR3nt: TGTGCCAGCAGCCTCCCAGGTTCGAACACCGGGGAGCTGTTTTTT

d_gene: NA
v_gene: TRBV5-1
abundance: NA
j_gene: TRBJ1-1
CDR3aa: CASSATGDVTEAFF
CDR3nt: TGCGCCAGCAGCGCGACAGGCGATGTGACTGAAGCTTTCTTT

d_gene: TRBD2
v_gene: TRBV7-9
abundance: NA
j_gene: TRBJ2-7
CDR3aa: CASSVAGATITDEQYF
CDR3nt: TGTGCCAGCAGCGTAGCGGGTGCCACTATAACCGACGAGCAGTACTTC

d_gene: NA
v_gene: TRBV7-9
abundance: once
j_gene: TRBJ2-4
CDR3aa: CASSPQRVAKNIQYF
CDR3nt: TGTGCCAGCAGCCCCCAGCGAGTAGCCAAAAACATTCAGTACTTC

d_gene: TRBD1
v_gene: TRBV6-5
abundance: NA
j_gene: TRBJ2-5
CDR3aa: CASSYSPTGGEATQYF
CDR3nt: TGTGCCAGCAGTTACTCTCCGACAGGGGGTGAGGCGACCCAGTACTTC